This T cell receptor beta chain was observed in a study of shared clonotypes between healthy human individuals. Background on the study: Ranging from 18 to 49 in age, donors were a couple of women and a few men.

Broader study findings: Generation probabilities were higher for clonotypes shared across all four sorted-subset donors than for unshared ones. Larger estimated richness was generally recorded for naive subsets relative to memory subsets.

Execution of the assay was at deep level. The assay was immunoSEQ multiplex PCR, and TCRdb's table has in-frame clones only and misses some. The sample has under 2.5 million clones; 80% to 95% are singletons. A remark on this clone: No antigen is known for it.

The TCR sequence derives from a man aged 18 to 29 in good health. Some clones in this sample may be carry-over from other donors' samples. The sequencing input was naive CD4+ T cells from PBMCs. The subset here: CD45RA+ positively selected.

The CDR3 loop reads CASSLGQADGETQYF. The CDR3 DNA reads as TGCGCCAGCAGCTTGGGCCAGGCTGACGGGGAGACCCAGTACTTC. This chain uses TRBV5-1 with TRBJ2-5; D remains unclear. Trimming took off 0 bases at V and 5 bases at J, with 14 bases between the two ends. This CDR3 has 15 residues. Germline V gene lookup returns CDR1 SGHRS and CDR2 YFSETQ.